Listed here are 8 T cell receptor beta chains from one sample, sequenced in a study of shared clonotypes between healthy human individuals. Libraries were prepared by immunoSEQ multiplex PCR; TCRdb keeps only in-frame clonotypes and omits some of them. The data contain 2 million to 3 million clones, roughly 93% of them seen just once; the ten biggest clones take up approximately 0.36%. Sequenced input: naive CD4+ T cells from PBMCs. Noted subset: CD45RA+ positively selected. These receptors were taken from a young man in good health. Some clones in this sample may be carry-over from other donors' samples.

Comments on this clone: The sample contains more than one DNA sequence encoding this CDR3. The chain has TRBV7-3 and TRBJ1-1; D uncertain. CDR1 is SGHTA and CDR2 is FQGTGA in the germline V gene. The V end lost 3 bases, the J end lost 5 bases, and 10 bases lay between the germline ends. CDR3 length: 13 residues. The CDR3 DNA reads as TGTGCCAGCAGCTTTGGAAGGGATACTGAAGCTTTCTTT. Translating it yields CASSFGRDTEAFF.

The chain combines TRBV4-3 with TRBJ2-3; D gene ambiguous. The germline V gene has CDR1 LGHNA and CDR2 YSLEER. The CDR3 has 13 residues. V was pared by 6 bases and J by 1 base, with 8 bases between. CDR3 coding DNA: TGCGCCAGCAGGGAGCGTGGCACAGATACGCAGTATTTT. It yields the protein CASRERGTDTQYF.

The genes are TRBV5-8 and TRBJ1-2; D call uncertain. CDR1 is SGHTS and CDR2 is YDEGEE in the germline V gene. The germline V and J ends were trimmed by 2 bases and 5 bases, with 7 bases remaining between them. This CDR3 is built from 12 residues. The DNA of the CDR3 is TGTGCCAGCAGCTTCGTGAGATATGGCTACACCTTC. Its protein product is CASSFVRYGYTF.

The rearrangement joins TRBV28 to TRBJ2-2, with 10 bases identical to TRBD1. V was pared by 8 bases and J by 3 bases, with 9 bases of the junction left unmatched. Germline V gene lookup returns CDR1 MDHEN and CDR2 SYDVKM. The CDR3 runs 16 residues. The CDR3 here is CASLRQGARDTGELFF. The CDR3, as DNA: TGTGCCAGCCTTAGACAGGGGGCGCGCGACACCGGGGAGCTGTTTTTT.

V is TRBV27 and J is TRBJ2-2; no firm D call. The CDR3 extends over 13 amino acids. V lost 0 bases to trimming and J lost 8 bases, with 7 bases between them. The germline CDR1 and CDR2 sequences are MNHEY and SMNVEV (reference sequence). In nucleotides, the CDR3 is TGTGCCAGCAGTTTATCCCGTCAGGGGGAGCTGTTTTTT. Its translation: CASSLSRQGELFF.

The V gene is TRBV29-1, the J gene TRBJ2-1; tentative D call: TRBD2 (6 bases). Germline V gene sequence: CDR1 SQVTM, CDR2 ANQGSEA. Trimming cost V 7 bases and J 9 bases, with 16 bases left between them. The CDR3 extends over 12 amino acids. As DNA, the CDR3 is TGCAGCGCCTCGCGGGGAGAGAGTGAGCAGTTCTTC. Amino acids: CSASRGESEQFF.

V gene TRBV7-2 combines with J gene TRBJ2-3, with D unresolved. The ends were cut back, 2 bases at V and 3 bases at J, with 9 bases in the middle. CDR1 is SGHTA and CDR2 is FQGNSA in the germline V gene. The CDR3 extends over 14 amino acids. CDR3 region: CASSLFSRTDTQYF. In DNA, the CDR3 is TGTGCCAGCAGCTTATTCTCTCGGACAGATACGCAGTATTTT. Combining the CDR3 with reference TRBV7-2 and TRBJ2-3 gives the whole variable domain GAGVSQSPSNKVTEKGKDVELRCDPISGHTALYWYRQSLGQGLEFLIYFQGNSAPDKSGLPSDRFSAERTGGSVSTLTIQRTQQEDSAVYLCASSLFSRTDTQYFGPGTRLTVL.

This clone was recorded only once. J is TRBJ2-1 and V is TRBV6-5; 9 bases match TRBD1. V dropped 5 bases and J dropped 5; count of bases not matched to a gene: 7. This CDR3 contains 15 residues. The V gene's germline CDR1 is MNHEY and CDR2 SVGAGI. The CDR3 loop reads CASSPLGTGHNEQFF. The DNA of the CDR3 is TGTGCCAGCAGTCCACTAGGGACAGGGCACAATGAGCAGTTCTTC.